The rows below give T cell receptor beta chains drawn from one sample of a study of identifying expanded T cells in peripheral blood. The data were produced by immunoSEQ multiplex PCR, yet TCRdb's version contains in-frame clones alone and is incomplete. The data hold 60,000 to 70,000 clones, with around 87% observed a single time. The sequencing input was blood. These receptors originate from a person between 18 and 69 years old in good health. The CDR3 runs from the conserved cysteine through the conserved F or W. A D gene is named only where the DNA matches it firmly. A clone size is listed for some rows: how often the clone was seen (once, few, many), or a class if it is expanded.

j_gene: TRBJ2-1; v_gene: TRBV29-1; abundance: -; d_gene: TRBD2; CDR3aa: CSVGIAGGYNEQFF; CDR3nt: TGCAGCGTTGGAATAGCGGGTGGCTACAATGAGCAGTTCTTC
j_gene: TRBJ2-7; v_gene: TRBV6-1; abundance: -; d_gene: TRBD1; CDR3aa: CASGNGQGVWEQYF; CDR3nt: TGTGCCAGCGGTAACGGACAGGGAGTTTGGGAGCAGTACTTC
j_gene: TRBJ1-5; v_gene: TRBV5-1; abundance: few; d_gene: TRBD1; CDR3aa: CASSVGQGDQPQHF; CDR3nt: TGCGCCAGCAGCGTGGGACAGGGAGATCAGCCCCAGCATTTT
j_gene: TRBJ1-1; v_gene: TRBV14; abundance: once; d_gene: -; CDR3aa: CASSRSKSGTEAFF; CDR3nt: TGTGCCAGCAGCCGCTCCAAATCGGGTACTGAAGCTTTCTTT
j_gene: TRBJ2-7; v_gene: TRBV5-1; abundance: -; d_gene: TRBD2; CDR3aa: CASSLAAGGPYEQYF; CDR3nt: TGCGCCAGCAGCTTGGCGGCGGGAGGGCCGTACGAGCAGTACTTC
j_gene: TRBJ2-1; v_gene: TRBV9; abundance: -; d_gene: TRBD2; CDR3aa: CASSVAPPSGGEDEQFF; CDR3nt: TGTGCCAGCAGCGTAGCTCCGCCTAGCGGGGGGGAGGATGAGCAGTTCTTC
j_gene: TRBJ2-7; v_gene: TRBV11-2; abundance: once; d_gene: -; CDR3aa: CASSRSGQGKRDEQYF; CDR3nt: TGTGCCAGCAGCCGCTCCGGACAAGGAAAGAGAGACGAGCAGTACTTC
j_gene: TRBJ2-1; v_gene: TRBV7-3; abundance: -; d_gene: -; CDR3aa: CASSLSRGSYNEQFF; CDR3nt: TGTGCCAGCAGCTTAAGTAGGGGCTCCTACAATGAGCAGTTCTTC
j_gene: TRBJ1-2; v_gene: TRBV5-1; abundance: -; d_gene: TRBD1; CDR3aa: CASSLDRGDGYTF; CDR3nt: TGCGCCAGCAGTCTCGACAGGGGCGATGGCTACACCTTC
j_gene: TRBJ2-2; v_gene: TRBV4-3; abundance: -; d_gene: TRBD1; CDR3aa: CASSPGGARTGELFF; CDR3nt: TGCGCCAGCAGCCCAGGGGGCGCTCGGACCGGGGAGCTGTTTTTT
j_gene: TRBJ1-2; v_gene: TRBV5-6; abundance: -; d_gene: TRBD1; CDR3aa: CASSLDRGLSYTF; CDR3nt: TGTGCCAGCAGCTTAGACAGGGGGCTCAGCTACACCTTC
j_gene: TRBJ2-2; v_gene: TRBV5-1; abundance: -; d_gene: -; CDR3aa: CASSLDGRTDTGELFF; CDR3nt: TGCGCCAGCAGCTTGGATGGCAGAACGGACACCGGGGAGCTGTTTTTT
j_gene: TRBJ1-5; v_gene: TRBV7-7; abundance: few; d_gene: -; CDR3aa: CASSLFNRSGNSNQPQHF; CDR3nt: TGTGCCAGCAGCCTGTTCAATCGATCAGGGAATAGCAATCAGCCCCAGCATTTT
j_gene: TRBJ2-1; v_gene: TRBV15; abundance: -; d_gene: TRBD2; CDR3aa: CATSRERLADNEQFF; CDR3nt: TGTGCCACCAGCAGAGAGCGACTAGCGGACAATGAGCAGTTCTTC
j_gene: TRBJ1-3; v_gene: TRBV10-3; abundance: -; d_gene: TRBD1; CDR3aa: CATRGGQLSGNTIYF; CDR3nt: TGTGCCACCAGGGGGGGTCAACTTTCTGGAAACACCATATATTTT
j_gene: TRBJ1-2; v_gene: TRBV9; abundance: few; d_gene: -; CDR3aa: CASSVRSGGEGYTF; CDR3nt: TGTGCCAGCAGCGTGCGGTCGGGAGGTGAGGGCTACACCTTC
j_gene: TRBJ2-1; v_gene: TRBV10-1; abundance: -; d_gene: TRBD2; CDR3aa: CASSGAGNSYNEQFF; CDR3nt: TGCGCCAGCAGTGGAGCGGGGAATTCTTACAATGAGCAGTTCTTC
j_gene: TRBJ1-5; v_gene: TRBV19; abundance: -; d_gene: TRBD1; CDR3aa: CASKKGTGEQPQHF; CDR3nt: TGTGCCAGTAAAAAAGGGACAGGGGAACAGCCCCAGCATTTT
j_gene: TRBJ2-6; v_gene: TRBV27; abundance: -; d_gene: -; CDR3aa: CASSPGNSGANVLTF; CDR3nt: TGTGCCAGCAGTCCAGGGAATTCTGGGGCCAACGTCCTGACTTTC
j_gene: TRBJ2-7; v_gene: TRBV11-2; abundance: -; d_gene: -; CDR3aa: CASSSTPTRTVGYEQYF; CDR3nt: TGTGCCAGCAGCTCGACCCCCACCCGGACCGTAGGGTACGAGCAGTACTTC
j_gene: TRBJ1-4; v_gene: TRBV2; abundance: -; d_gene: -; CDR3aa: CASRRTTNEKLFF; CDR3nt: TGTGCCAGCAGGAGAACAACTAATGAAAAACTGTTTTTT
j_gene: TRBJ2-3; v_gene: TRBV10-1; abundance: -; d_gene: -; CDR3aa: CASSGWGPDTQYF; CDR3nt: TGCGCCAGCAGTGGCTGGGGCCCAGATACGCAGTATTTT
j_gene: TRBJ2-1; v_gene: TRBV10-3; abundance: -; d_gene: TRBD2; CDR3aa: CAISESLAGASYNEQFF; CDR3nt: TGTGCCATCAGTGAGTCTTTAGCGGGGGCCTCCTACAATGAGCAGTTCTTC
j_gene: TRBJ1-1; v_gene: TRBV28; abundance: -; d_gene: -; CDR3aa: CASTQMGELMNTEAFF; CDR3nt: TGTGCCAGCACCCAGATGGGGGAACTCATGAACACTGAAGCTTTCTTT
j_gene: TRBJ2-3; v_gene: TRBV7-6; abundance: -; d_gene: -; CDR3aa: CASSWDSTDTQYF; CDR3nt: TGTGCCAGCAGCTGGGACAGCACAGATACGCAGTATTTT
j_gene: TRBJ2-5; v_gene: TRBV20-1; abundance: -; d_gene: -; CDR3aa: CSARLIETQYF; CDR3nt: TGCAGTGCTAGACTGATAGAGACCCAGTACTTC
j_gene: TRBJ2-3; v_gene: TRBV30; abundance: -; d_gene: -; CDR3aa: CAWEVTEGWTDTQYF; CDR3nt: TGTGCCTGGGAAGTTACGGAAGGGTGGACAGATACGCAGTATTTT
j_gene: TRBJ2-7; v_gene: TRBV15; abundance: -; d_gene: -; CDR3aa: CATSREGGLYEQYF; CDR3nt: TGTGCCACCAGCAGGGAGGGGGGACTGTACGAGCAGTACTTC
j_gene: TRBJ2-5; v_gene: TRBV18; abundance: once; d_gene: -; CDR3aa: CASSGTVQETQYF; CDR3nt: TGTGCCAGCTCAGGGACGGTCCAAGAGACCCAGTACTTC
j_gene: TRBJ2-7; v_gene: TRBV18; abundance: few; d_gene: -; CDR3aa: CASSPGLSYEQYF; CDR3nt: TGTGCCAGCTCCCCCGGACTATCCTACGAGCAGTACTTC
j_gene: TRBJ2-3; v_gene: TRBV10-3; abundance: -; d_gene: -; CDR3aa: CAISEGDTQYF; CDR3nt: TGTGCCATCAGTGAAGGAGATACGCAGTATTTT
j_gene: TRBJ2-7; v_gene: TRBV30; abundance: -; d_gene: -; CDR3aa: CAWSRGYEQYF; CDR3nt: TGTGCCTGGAGTAGGGGCTACGAGCAGTACTTC
j_gene: TRBJ2-1; v_gene: TRBV7-9; abundance: -; d_gene: -; CDR3aa: CASSLINNEQFF; CDR3nt: TGTGCCAGCAGCTTAATCAACAATGAGCAGTTCTTC
j_gene: TRBJ2-3; v_gene: TRBV4-2; abundance: -; d_gene: -; CDR3aa: CASSPERGTDTQYF; CDR3nt: TGTGCCAGCAGCCCCGAGAGGGGCACAGATACGCAGTATTTT
j_gene: TRBJ2-1; v_gene: TRBV6-4; abundance: -; d_gene: TRBD2; CDR3aa: CASSDSGTSGYNEQFF; CDR3nt: TGTGCCAGCAGTGACTCGGGGACTAGCGGTTACAATGAGCAGTTCTTC
j_gene: TRBJ2-7; v_gene: TRBV2; abundance: -; d_gene: -; CDR3aa: CASSGLAYEQYF; CDR3nt: TGTGCCAGCAGCGGACTTGCCTACGAGCAGTACTTC
j_gene: TRBJ1-1; v_gene: TRBV7-2; abundance: -; d_gene: -; CDR3aa: CASSLRGKTEAFF; CDR3nt: TGTGCCAGCAGCTTAAGGGGAAAAACTGAAGCTTTCTTT
j_gene: TRBJ1-6; v_gene: TRBV7-9; abundance: -; d_gene: -; CDR3aa: CASSPTTGTNSPLHF; CDR3nt: TGTGCCAGCAGCCCAACAACAGGGACTAATTCACCCCTCCACTTT
j_gene: TRBJ1-1; v_gene: TRBV4-2; abundance: -; d_gene: -; CDR3aa: CASSQEWGNTEAFF; CDR3nt: TGTGCCAGCAGCCAAGAATGGGGGAACACTGAAGCTTTCTTT
j_gene: TRBJ2-5; v_gene: TRBV5-8; abundance: -; d_gene: -; CDR3aa: CASSLTVRGVRETQYF; CDR3nt: TGTGCCAGCAGCTTGACCGTTAGGGGGGTCCGAGAGACCCAGTACTTC
j_gene: TRBJ1-1; v_gene: TRBV5-4; abundance: -; d_gene: TRBD1; CDR3aa: CASSTAGGLEAFF; CDR3nt: TGTGCCAGCAGCACCGCAGGGGGCCTGGAAGCTTTCTTT
j_gene: TRBJ2-7; v_gene: TRBV5-4; abundance: -; d_gene: TRBD2; CDR3aa: CASSLSASGSYEQYF; CDR3nt: TGTGCCAGCAGCTTGTCGGCTAGCGGCTCCTACGAGCAGTACTTC
j_gene: TRBJ2-1; v_gene: TRBV6-6; abundance: -; d_gene: TRBD1; CDR3aa: CASSYRDSYNEQFF; CDR3nt: TGTGCCAGCAGTTACCGGGACAGCTACAATGAGCAGTTCTTC
j_gene: TRBJ2-2; v_gene: TRBV28; abundance: -; d_gene: TRBD1; CDR3aa: CASTGGAYTGELFF; CDR3nt: TGTGCTAGCACAGGGGGCGCGTACACCGGGGAGCTGTTTTTT
j_gene: TRBJ2-6; v_gene: TRBV6-4; abundance: -; d_gene: TRBD1; CDR3aa: CASSQGAGANVLTF; CDR3nt: TGTGCCAGCTCACAGGGGGCTGGGGCCAACGTCCTGACTTTC
j_gene: TRBJ1-6; v_gene: TRBV28; abundance: -; d_gene: -; CDR3aa: CASSPHRDYSPLHF; CDR3nt: TGTGCCAGCAGTCCCCACCGGGACTACTCACCCCTCCACTTT
j_gene: TRBJ2-7; v_gene: TRBV19; abundance: -; d_gene: TRBD1; CDR3aa: CASSIGQDSYEQYF; CDR3nt: TGTGCCAGTAGTATCGGACAGGACTCCTACGAGCAGTACTTC
j_gene: TRBJ2-2; v_gene: TRBV10-3; abundance: -; d_gene: -; CDR3aa: CAISGEQGYTGELFF; CDR3nt: TGTGCCATCAGTGGGGAACAGGGATACACCGGGGAGCTGTTTTTT
j_gene: TRBJ2-5; v_gene: TRBV28; abundance: -; d_gene: TRBD1; CDR3aa: CASSWGQGRGETQYF; CDR3nt: TGTGCCAGCAGCTGGGGACAGGGTAGAGGAGAGACCCAGTACTTC
j_gene: TRBJ2-3; v_gene: TRBV6-4; abundance: -; d_gene: -; CDR3aa: CASSDSLGWAQYF; CDR3nt: TGTGCCAGCAGTGACTCATTGGGATGGGCGCAGTATTTT
j_gene: TRBJ2-1; v_gene: TRBV7-9; abundance: -; d_gene: TRBD2; CDR3aa: CASSLRAGGENEQFF; CDR3nt: TGTGCCAGCAGCTTAAGAGCGGGAGGAGAGAATGAGCAGTTCTTC
j_gene: TRBJ2-1; v_gene: TRBV11-1; abundance: -; d_gene: -; CDR3aa: CASSLIGGRVGHEQFF; CDR3nt: TGTGCCAGCAGCTTAATTGGGGGCCGGGTCGGGCATGAGCAGTTCTTC
j_gene: TRBJ1-1; v_gene: TRBV11-2; abundance: -; d_gene: -; CDR3aa: CASSLTASEAFF; CDR3nt: TGTGCCAGCAGCTTAACGGCTTCCGAAGCTTTCTTT
j_gene: TRBJ1-3; v_gene: TRBV6-5; abundance: -; d_gene: -; CDR3aa: CASSPRTLTGNTIYF; CDR3nt: TGTGCCAGCAGTCCCCGGACCCTAACTGGAAACACCATATATTTT
j_gene: TRBJ1-3; v_gene: TRBV6-6; abundance: -; d_gene: -; CDR3aa: CASSYSATSGNTIYF; CDR3nt: TGTGCCAGCAGTTACTCTGCCACCTCTGGAAACACCATATATTTT